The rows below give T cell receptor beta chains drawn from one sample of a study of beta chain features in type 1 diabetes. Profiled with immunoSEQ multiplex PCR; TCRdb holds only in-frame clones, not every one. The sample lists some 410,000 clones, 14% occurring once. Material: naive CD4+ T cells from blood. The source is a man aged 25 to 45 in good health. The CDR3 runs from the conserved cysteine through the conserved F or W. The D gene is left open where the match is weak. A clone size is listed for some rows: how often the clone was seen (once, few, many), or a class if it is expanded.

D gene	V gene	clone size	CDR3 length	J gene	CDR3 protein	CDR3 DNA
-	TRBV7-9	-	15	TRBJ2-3	CASSTGLWGTDTQYF	TGTGCCAGCAGCACGGGACTTTGGGGCACAGATACGCAGTATTTT
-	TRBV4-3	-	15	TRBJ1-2	CASSQDPQGFYGYTF	TGCGCCAGCAGCCAAGATCCACAGGGTTTCTACGGCTACACCTTC
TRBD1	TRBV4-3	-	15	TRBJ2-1	CASSQDGTGLDEQFF	TGCGCCAGCAGCCAAGATGGGACAGGGCTCGATGAGCAGTTCTTC
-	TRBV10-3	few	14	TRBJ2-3	CATQGLTSSDTQYF	TGTGCCACCCAAGGCCTGACTAGTAGTGATACGCAGTATTTT
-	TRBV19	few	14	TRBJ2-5	CASNAGHYKETQYF	TGTGCCAGTAACGCAGGGCACTACAAAGAGACCCAGTACTTC
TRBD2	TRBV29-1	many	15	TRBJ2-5	CSVKLAGGGSETQYF	TGCAGCGTGAAACTAGCGGGAGGTGGCTCAGAGACCCAGTACTTC
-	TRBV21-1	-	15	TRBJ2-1	CASPRQGSSYNEQFF	TGTGCCAGCCCCCGACAGGGCAGCTCCTACAATGAGCAGTTCTTC
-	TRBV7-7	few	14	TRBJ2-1	CASSLGGPSNEQFF	TGTGCCAGCAGCTTAGGGGGGCCTAGTAATGAGCAGTTCTTC
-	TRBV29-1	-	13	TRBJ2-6	CSVEGSGANVLTF	TGCAGCGTTGAGGGCTCTGGGGCCAACGTCCTGACTTTC
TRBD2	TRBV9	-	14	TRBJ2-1	CATAGRAISDEQFF	TGTGCCACCGCCGGGAGGGCAATATCTGATGAGCAGTTCTTC
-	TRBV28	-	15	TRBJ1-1	CASSASGGWNTEAFF	TGTGCCAGCAGTGCCTCGGGGGGTTGGAACACTGAAGCTTTCTTT
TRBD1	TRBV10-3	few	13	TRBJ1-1	CAIQGGERTEAFF	TGTGCCATCCAAGGGGGCGAACGCACTGAAGCTTTCTTT
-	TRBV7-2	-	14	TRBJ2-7	CASSRDRFSYEQYF	TGTGCCAGCAGCCGAGACCGCTTCTCCTACGAGCAGTACTTC
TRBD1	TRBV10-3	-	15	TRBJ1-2	CAISEKGQGAFGYTF	TGTGCCATCAGTGAGAAGGGACAGGGGGCCTTTGGCTACACCTTC
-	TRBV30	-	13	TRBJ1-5	CAWNPRADQPQHF	TGTGCCTGGAATCCAAGGGCCGATCAGCCCCAGCATTTT